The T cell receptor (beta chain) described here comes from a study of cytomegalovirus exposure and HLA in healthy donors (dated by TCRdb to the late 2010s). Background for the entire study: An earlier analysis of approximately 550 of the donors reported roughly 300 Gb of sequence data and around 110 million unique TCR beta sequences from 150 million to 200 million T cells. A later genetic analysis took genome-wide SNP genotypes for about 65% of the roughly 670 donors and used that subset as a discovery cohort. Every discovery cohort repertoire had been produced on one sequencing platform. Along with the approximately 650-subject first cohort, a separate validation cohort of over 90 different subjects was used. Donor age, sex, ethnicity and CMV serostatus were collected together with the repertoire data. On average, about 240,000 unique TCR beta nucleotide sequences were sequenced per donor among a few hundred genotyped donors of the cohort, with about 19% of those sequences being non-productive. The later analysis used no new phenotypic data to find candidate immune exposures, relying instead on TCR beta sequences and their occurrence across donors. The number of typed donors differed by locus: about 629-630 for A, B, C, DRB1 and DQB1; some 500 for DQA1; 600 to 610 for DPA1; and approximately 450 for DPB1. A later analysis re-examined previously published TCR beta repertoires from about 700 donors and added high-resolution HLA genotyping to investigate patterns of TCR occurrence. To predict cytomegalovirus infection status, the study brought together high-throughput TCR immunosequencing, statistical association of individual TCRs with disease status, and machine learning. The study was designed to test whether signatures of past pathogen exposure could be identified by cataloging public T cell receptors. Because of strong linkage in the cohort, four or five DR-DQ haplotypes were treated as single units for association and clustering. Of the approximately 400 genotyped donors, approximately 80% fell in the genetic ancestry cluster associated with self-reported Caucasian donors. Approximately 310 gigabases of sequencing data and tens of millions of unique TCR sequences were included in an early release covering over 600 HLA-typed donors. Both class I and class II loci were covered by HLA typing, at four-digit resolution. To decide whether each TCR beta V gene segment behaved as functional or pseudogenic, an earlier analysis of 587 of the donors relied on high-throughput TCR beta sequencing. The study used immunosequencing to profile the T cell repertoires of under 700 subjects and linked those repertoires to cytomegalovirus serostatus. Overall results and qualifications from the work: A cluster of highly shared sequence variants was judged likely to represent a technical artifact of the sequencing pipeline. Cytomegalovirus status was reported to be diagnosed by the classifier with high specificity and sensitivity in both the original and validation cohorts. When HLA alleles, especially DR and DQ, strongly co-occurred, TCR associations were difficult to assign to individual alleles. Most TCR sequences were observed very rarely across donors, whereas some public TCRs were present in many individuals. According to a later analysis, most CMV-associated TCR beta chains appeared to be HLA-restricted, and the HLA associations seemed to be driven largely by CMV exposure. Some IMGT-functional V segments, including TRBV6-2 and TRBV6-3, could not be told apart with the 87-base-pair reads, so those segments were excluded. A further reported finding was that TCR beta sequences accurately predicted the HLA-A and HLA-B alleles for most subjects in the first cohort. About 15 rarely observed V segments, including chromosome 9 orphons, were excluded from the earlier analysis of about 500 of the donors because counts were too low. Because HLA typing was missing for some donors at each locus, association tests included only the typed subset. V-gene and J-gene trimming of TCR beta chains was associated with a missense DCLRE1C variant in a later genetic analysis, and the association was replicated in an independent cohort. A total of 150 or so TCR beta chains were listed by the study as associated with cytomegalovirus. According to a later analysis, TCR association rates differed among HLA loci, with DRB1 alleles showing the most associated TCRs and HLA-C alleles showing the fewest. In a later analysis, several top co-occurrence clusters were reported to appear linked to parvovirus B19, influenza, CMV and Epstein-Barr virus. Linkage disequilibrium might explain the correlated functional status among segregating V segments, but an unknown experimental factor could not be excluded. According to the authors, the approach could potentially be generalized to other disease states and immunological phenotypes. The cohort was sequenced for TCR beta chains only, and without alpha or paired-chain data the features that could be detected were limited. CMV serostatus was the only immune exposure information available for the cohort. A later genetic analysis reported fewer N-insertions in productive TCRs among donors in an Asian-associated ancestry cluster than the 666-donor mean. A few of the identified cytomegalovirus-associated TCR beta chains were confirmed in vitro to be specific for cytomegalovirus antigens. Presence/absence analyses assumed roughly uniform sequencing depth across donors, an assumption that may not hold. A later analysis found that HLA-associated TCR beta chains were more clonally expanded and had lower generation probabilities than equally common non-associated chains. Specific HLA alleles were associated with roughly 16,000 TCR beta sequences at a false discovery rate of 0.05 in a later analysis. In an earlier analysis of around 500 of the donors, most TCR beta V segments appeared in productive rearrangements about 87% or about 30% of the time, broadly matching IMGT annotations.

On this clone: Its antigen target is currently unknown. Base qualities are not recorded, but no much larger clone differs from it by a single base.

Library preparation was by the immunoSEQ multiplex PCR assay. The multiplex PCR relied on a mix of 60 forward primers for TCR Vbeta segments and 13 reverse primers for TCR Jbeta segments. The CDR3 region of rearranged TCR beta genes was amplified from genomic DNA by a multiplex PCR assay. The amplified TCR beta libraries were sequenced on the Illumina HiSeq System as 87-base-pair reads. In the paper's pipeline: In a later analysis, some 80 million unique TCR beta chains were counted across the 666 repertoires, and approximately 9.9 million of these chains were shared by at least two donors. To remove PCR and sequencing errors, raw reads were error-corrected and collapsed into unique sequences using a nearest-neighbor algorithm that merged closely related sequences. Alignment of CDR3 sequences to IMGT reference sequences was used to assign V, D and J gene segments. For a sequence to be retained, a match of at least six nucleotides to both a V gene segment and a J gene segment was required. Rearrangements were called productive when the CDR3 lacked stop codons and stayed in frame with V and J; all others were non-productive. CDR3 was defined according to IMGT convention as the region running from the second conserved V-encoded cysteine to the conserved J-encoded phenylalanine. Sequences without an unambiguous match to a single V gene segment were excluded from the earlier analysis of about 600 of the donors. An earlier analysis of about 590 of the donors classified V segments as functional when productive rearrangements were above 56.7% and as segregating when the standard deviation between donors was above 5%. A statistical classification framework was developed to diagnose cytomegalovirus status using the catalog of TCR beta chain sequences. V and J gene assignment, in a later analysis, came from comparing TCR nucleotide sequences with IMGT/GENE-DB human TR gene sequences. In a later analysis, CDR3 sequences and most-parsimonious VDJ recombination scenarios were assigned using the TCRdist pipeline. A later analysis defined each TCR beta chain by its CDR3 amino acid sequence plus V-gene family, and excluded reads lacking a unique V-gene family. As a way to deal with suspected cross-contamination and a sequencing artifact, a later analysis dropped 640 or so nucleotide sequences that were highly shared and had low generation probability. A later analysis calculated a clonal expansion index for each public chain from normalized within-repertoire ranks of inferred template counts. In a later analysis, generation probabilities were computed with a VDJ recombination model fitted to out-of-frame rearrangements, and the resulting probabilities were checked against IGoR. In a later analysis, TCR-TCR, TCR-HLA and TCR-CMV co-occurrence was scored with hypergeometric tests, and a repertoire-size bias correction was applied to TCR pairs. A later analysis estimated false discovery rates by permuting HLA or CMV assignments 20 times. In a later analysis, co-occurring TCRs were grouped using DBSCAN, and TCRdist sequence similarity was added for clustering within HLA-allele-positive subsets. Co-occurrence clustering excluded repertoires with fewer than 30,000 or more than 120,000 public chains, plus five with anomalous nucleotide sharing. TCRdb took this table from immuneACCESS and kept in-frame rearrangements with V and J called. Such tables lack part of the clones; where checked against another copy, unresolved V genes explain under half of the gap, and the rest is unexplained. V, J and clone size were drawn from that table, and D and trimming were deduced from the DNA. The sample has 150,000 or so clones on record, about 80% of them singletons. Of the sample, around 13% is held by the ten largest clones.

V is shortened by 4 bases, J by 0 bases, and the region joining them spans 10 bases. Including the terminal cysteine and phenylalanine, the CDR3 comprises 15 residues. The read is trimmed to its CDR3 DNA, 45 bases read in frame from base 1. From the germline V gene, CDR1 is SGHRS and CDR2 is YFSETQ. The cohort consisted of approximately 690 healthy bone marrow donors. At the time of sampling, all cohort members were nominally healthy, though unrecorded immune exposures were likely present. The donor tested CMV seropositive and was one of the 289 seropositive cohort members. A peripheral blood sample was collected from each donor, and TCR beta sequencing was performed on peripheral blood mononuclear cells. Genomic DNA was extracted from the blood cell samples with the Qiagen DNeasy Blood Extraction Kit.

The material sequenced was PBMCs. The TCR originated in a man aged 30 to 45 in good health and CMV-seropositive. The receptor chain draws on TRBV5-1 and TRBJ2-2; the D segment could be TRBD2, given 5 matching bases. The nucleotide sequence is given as TGCGCCAGCAGCCCACTAGTAACGAACACCGGGGAGCTGTTTTTT. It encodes CASSPLVTNTGELFF.